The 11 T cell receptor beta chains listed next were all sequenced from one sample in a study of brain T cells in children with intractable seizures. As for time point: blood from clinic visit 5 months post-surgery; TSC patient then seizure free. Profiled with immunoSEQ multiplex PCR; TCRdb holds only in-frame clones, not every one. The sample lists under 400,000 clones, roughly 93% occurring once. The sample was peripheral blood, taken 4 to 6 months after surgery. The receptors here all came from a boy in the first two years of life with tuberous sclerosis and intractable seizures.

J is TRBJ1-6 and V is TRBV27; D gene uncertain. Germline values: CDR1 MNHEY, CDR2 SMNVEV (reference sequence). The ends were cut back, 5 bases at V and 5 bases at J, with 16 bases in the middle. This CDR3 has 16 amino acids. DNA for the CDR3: TGTGCCAGCAGTCTTACCTATACGATAGATAATTCACCCCTCCACTTT. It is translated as CASSLTYTIDNSPLHF.

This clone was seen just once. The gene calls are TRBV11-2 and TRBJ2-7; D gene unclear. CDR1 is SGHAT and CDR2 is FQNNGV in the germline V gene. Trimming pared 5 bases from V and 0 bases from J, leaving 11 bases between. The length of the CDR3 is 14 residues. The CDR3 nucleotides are TGTGCCAGCAGCCGCTTACCAAGCTCCTACGAGCAGTACTTC. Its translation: CASSRLPSSYEQYF.

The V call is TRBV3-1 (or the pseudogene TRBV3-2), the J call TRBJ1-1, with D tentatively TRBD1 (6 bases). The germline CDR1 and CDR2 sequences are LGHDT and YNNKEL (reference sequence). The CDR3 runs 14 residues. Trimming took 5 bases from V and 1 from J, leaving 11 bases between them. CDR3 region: CASSSGTSNTEAFF. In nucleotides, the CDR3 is TGTGCCAGCAGCTCCGGGACATCGAACACTGAAGCTTTCTTT.

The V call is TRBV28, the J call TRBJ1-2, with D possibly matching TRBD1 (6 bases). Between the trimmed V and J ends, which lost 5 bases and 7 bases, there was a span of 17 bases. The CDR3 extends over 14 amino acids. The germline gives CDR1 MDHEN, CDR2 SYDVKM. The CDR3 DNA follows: TGTGCCAGCAGTCCCCGGGGGCTCAAGGGTGGCTACACCTTC. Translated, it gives CASSPRGLKGGYTF.

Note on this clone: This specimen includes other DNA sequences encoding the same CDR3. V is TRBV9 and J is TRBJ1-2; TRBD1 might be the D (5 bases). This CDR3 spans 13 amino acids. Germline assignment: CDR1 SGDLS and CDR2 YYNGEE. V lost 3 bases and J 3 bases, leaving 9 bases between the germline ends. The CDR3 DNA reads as TGTGCCAGCAGCGGAACAGGTGACTATGGCTACACCTTC. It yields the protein CASSGTGDYGYTF. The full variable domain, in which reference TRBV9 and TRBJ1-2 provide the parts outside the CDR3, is DSGVTQTPKHLITATGQRVTLRCSPRSGDLSVYWYQQSLDQGLQFLIQYYNGEERAKGNILERFSAQQFPDLHSELNLSSLELGDSALYFCASSGTGDYGYTFGSGTRLTVV.

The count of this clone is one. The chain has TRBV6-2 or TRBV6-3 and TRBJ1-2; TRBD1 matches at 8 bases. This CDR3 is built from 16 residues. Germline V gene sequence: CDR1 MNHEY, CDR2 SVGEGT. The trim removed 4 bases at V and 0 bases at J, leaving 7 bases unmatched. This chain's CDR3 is CASSSDYRGANYGYTF. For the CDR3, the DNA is TGTGCCAGCAGTTCCGATTACAGGGGGGCTAACTATGGCTACACCTTC.

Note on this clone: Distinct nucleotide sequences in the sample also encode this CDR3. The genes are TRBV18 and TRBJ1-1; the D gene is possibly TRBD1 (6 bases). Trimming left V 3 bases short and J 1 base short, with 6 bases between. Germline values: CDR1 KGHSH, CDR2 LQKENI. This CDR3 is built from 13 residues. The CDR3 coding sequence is TGTGCCAGCTCACCGGGACAGAACACTGAAGCTTTCTTT. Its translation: CASSPGQNTEAFF.

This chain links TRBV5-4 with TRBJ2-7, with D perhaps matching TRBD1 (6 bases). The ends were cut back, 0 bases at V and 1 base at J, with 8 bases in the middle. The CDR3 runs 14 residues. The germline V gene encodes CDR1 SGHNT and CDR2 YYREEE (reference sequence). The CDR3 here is CASSLDRDSYEQYF. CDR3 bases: TGTGCCAGCAGCTTGGACAGGGATTCCTACGAGCAGTACTTC.

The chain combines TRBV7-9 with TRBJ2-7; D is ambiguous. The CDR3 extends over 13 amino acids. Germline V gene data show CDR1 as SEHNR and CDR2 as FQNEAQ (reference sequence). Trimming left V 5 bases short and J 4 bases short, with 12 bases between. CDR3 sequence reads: CASSRPLRYEQYF. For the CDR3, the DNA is TGTGCCAGCAGCAGGCCTTTGAGATACGAGCAGTACTTC.

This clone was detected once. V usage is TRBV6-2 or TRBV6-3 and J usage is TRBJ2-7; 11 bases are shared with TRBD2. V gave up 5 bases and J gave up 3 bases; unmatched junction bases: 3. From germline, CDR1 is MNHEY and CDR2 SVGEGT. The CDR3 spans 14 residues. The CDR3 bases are TGTGCCAGCAGTGGGGGACTAGCGGTCTACGAGCAGTACTTC. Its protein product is CASSGGLAVYEQYF.

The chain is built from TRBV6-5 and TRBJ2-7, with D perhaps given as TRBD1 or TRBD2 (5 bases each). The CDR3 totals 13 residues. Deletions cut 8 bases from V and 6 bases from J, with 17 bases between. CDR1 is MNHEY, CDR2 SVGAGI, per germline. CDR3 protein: CASRGRGVGEQYF. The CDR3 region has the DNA TGTGCCAGCCGAGGGCGAGGGGTCGGCGAGCAGTACTTC.